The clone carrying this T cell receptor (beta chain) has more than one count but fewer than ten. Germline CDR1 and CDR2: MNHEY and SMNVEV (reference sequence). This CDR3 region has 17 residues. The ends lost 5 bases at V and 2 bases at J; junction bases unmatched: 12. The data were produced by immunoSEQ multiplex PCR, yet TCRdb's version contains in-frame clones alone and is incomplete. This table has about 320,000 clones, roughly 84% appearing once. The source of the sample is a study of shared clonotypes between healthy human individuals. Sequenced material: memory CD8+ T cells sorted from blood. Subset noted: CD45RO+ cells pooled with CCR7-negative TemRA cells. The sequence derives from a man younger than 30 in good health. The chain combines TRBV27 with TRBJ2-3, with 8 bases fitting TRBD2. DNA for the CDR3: TGTGCCAGCAGTACCTCACCGGGGGGGGGCCTCACAGATACGCAGTATTTT. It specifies CASSTSPGGGLTDTQYF.